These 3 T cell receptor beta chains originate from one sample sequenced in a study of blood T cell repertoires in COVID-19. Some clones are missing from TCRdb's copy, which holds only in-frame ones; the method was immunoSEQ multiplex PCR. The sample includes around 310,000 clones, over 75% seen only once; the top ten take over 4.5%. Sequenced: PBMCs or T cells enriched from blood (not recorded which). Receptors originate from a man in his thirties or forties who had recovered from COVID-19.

The CDR3 sequence is CASSQVVGYYTEAFF. The CDR3 DNA is TGTGCCAGCAGCCAAGTTGTCGGTTATTACACTGAAGCTTTCTTT. The chain has TRBV14 and TRBJ1-1, with no clear D. CDR3 length: 15 amino acids. Trimming stripped 1 base from V and 3 bases from J, with 12 bases between. CDR1 and CDR2 (germline): SGHDN, FVKESK.

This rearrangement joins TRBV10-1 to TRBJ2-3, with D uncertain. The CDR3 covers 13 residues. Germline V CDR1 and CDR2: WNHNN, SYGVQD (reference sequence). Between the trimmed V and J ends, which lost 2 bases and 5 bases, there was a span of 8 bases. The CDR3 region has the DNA TGCGCCAGCAGTGAGAGCGTCCAAGATACGCAGTATTTT. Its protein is CASSESVQDTQYF.

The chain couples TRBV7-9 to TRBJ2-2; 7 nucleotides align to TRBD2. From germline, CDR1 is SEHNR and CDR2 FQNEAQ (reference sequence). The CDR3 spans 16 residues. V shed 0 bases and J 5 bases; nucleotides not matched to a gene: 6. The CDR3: CASSLAGGTRTGELFF. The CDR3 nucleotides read TGTGCCAGCAGCTTAGCGGGAGGGACGAGGACCGGGGAGCTGTTTTTT. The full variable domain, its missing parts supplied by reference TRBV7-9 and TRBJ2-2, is DTGVSQNPRHKITKRGQNVTFRCDPISEHNRLYWYRQTLGQGPEFLTYFQNEAQLEKSRLLSDRFSAERPKGSFSTLEIQRTEQGDSAMYLCASSLAGGTRTGELFFGEGSRLTVL.